These T cell receptor beta chains were read from a single sample in a study of T cell repertoires in cytomegalovirus infection. One entry per CDR3 protein results from TCRdb running MiXCR on the reads. The sample lists about 530,000 distinct CDR3 sequences, more than 25% occurring once. The sample consisted of PBMCs. Receptor source: a human donor in good health (CMV status not recorded). Some clones in this sample may be carry-over from other donors' samples. Both conserved end residues are part of each CDR3. The D gene is left open where the match is weak. A clone size is listed for some rows: how often the clone was seen (once, few, many), or a class if it is expanded.

clone size: many
V gene: TRBV7-2
D gene: -
J gene: TRBJ2-7
CDR3 DNA: TGTGCCAGCAGTCAGGGGTCTAGGTCCTACGAGCAGTACTTC
CDR3 protein: CASSQGSRSYEQYF

clone size: few
V gene: TRBV20-1
D gene: TRBD2
J gene: TRBJ2-2
CDR3 DNA: TGCAGTGCCACAGGACTAGCGGGAGCGGACACCGGGGAGCTGTTTTTT
CDR3 protein: CSATGLAGADTGELFF

clone size: -
V gene: TRBV7-9
D gene: TRBD1
J gene: TRBJ1-2
CDR3 DNA: TGTGCCAGCAGCGAGGGGCAGGGGGTCACTGGCTACACCTTC
CDR3 protein: CASSEGQGVTGYTF

clone size: many
V gene: TRBV4-1
D gene: TRBD1
J gene: TRBJ1-5
CDR3 DNA: TGCGCCAGCAGCCAAGCCGGGAGACAGGGAAGCAATCAGCCCCAGCATTTT
CDR3 protein: CASSQAGRQGSNQPQHF

clone size: -
V gene: TRBV28
D gene: -
J gene: TRBJ1-2
CDR3 DNA: TGTGCCAGCAGTTCCACAGGGAAAGCCCTAGATGGCTACACCTTC
CDR3 protein: CASSSTGKALDGYTF

clone size: many
V gene: TRBV7-9
D gene: -
J gene: TRBJ1-4
CDR3 DNA: TGTGCCAGCAGCTTGGGACGAGGGGCAACTAATGAAAAACTGTTTTTT
CDR3 protein: CASSLGRGATNEKLFF

clone size: -
V gene: TRBV10-3
D gene: TRBD1
J gene: TRBJ1-1
CDR3 DNA: TGTGCCATCAGTGATGTGGCAGGGGGTGACACTGAAGCTTTCTTT
CDR3 protein: CAISDVAGGDTEAFF

clone size: many
V gene: TRBV12-3/TRBV12-4
D gene: -
J gene: TRBJ1-2
CDR3 DNA: TGTGCCAGCAGTTTGTGGGACGGCTACACCTTC
CDR3 protein: CASSLWDGYTF

clone size: few
V gene: TRBV20-1
D gene: -
J gene: TRBJ2-6
CDR3 DNA: TGCAGTGCTAGCGTGGGCAGCAACGTCCTGACTTTC
CDR3 protein: CSASVGSNVLTF

clone size: -
V gene: TRBV7-6
D gene: -
J gene: TRBJ2-7
CDR3 DNA: TGTGCCAGCAGCTTAGCTAATACGGAATTAAACGAGCAGTACTTC
CDR3 protein: CASSLANTELNEQYF

clone size: few
V gene: TRBV6-1
D gene: -
J gene: TRBJ2-7
CDR3 DNA: TGTGCCAGCAGACCACCAGGCTCCTACGAGCAGTACTTC
CDR3 protein: CASRPPGSYEQYF

clone size: -
V gene: TRBV12-3/TRBV12-4
D gene: -
J gene: TRBJ2-3
CDR3 DNA: TGTGCCAGCAGGTCAGGGGTTCTGGCTACAGATACGCAGTATTTT
CDR3 protein: CASRSGVLATDTQYF

clone size: many
V gene: TRBV7-2
D gene: -
J gene: TRBJ2-1
CDR3 DNA: TGTGCCAGCAGCCCCGCGACAGGAAAATACAATGAGCAGTTCTTC
CDR3 protein: CASSPATGKYNEQFF

clone size: once
V gene: TRBV30
D gene: -
J gene: TRBJ2-2
CDR3 DNA: TGTGCCTGGAGTGTACAAGGAGGTGGGGAGCTGTTTTTT
CDR3 protein: CAWSVQGGGELFF

clone size: -
V gene: TRBV6-1
D gene: -
J gene: TRBJ1-1
CDR3 DNA: TGTGCCAGCAGTACAACAGGGAGGTTAAACACTGAAGCTTTCTTT
CDR3 protein: CASSTTGRLNTEAFF

clone size: many
V gene: TRBV7-2
D gene: TRBD2
J gene: TRBJ2-1
CDR3 DNA: TGTGCCAGCAGCTCTAGCGGGACATCCTACAATGAGCAGTTCTTC
CDR3 protein: CASSSSGTSYNEQFF

clone size: few
V gene: TRBV5-6
D gene: -
J gene: TRBJ2-3
CDR3 DNA: TGTGCCAGCAGCCCCAGCCGGGACCCCAAAAGAGATACGCAGTATTTT
CDR3 protein: CASSPSRDPKRDTQYF

clone size: -
V gene: TRBV6-2/TRBV6-3
D gene: -
J gene: TRBJ2-1
CDR3 DNA: TGTGCCAGCAGTGCGCCTGACAGCCCGGGGAGTGAGCAGTTCTTC
CDR3 protein: CASSAPDSPGSEQFF

clone size: -
V gene: TRBV12-3/TRBV12-4
D gene: -
J gene: TRBJ1-5
CDR3 DNA: TGTGCCAGCGGAAACAGGGAGGATCAGCCCCAGCATTTT
CDR3 protein: CASGNREDQPQHF

clone size: -
V gene: TRBV6-2/TRBV6-3
D gene: -
J gene: TRBJ2-1
CDR3 DNA: TGTGCCAGCAGGATTAGCTTTTCCGTCTACAATGAGCAGTTCTTC
CDR3 protein: CASRISFSVYNEQFF

clone size: -
V gene: TRBV30
D gene: -
J gene: TRBJ1-1
CDR3 DNA: TGTGCCTGGAGTCCACGACAGGCTTTCTTT
CDR3 protein: CAWSPRQAFF

clone size: few
V gene: TRBV14
D gene: -
J gene: TRBJ2-4
CDR3 DNA: TGTGCCAGCGCCAAGTTGGGGTCGGCCAAAAACATTCAGTACTTC
CDR3 protein: CASAKLGSAKNIQYF

clone size: once
V gene: TRBV7-6
D gene: TRBD1
J gene: TRBJ2-5
CDR3 DNA: TGTGCCAGCAGCTTTGGGACAGGGGGGACCCTATTAAAGACCCAGTACTTC
CDR3 protein: CASSFGTGGTLLKTQYF

clone size: -
V gene: TRBV7-9
D gene: TRBD1
J gene: TRBJ2-7
CDR3 DNA: TGTGCCAGCAGCTCTACCGGGACAGGGTTCTACGAGCAGTACTTC
CDR3 protein: CASSSTGTGFYEQYF

clone size: -
V gene: TRBV24-1
D gene: TRBD1
J gene: TRBJ2-2
CDR3 DNA: TGTGCCACCAGCCGCGGGACAGGGTACCTCGGGGAGCTGTTTTTT
CDR3 protein: CATSRGTGYLGELFF

clone size: -
V gene: TRBV7-9
D gene: -
J gene: TRBJ1-1
CDR3 DNA: TGTGCCAGCAGCTCGGGAGCTCCCGAAGCTTTCTTT
CDR3 protein: CASSSGAPEAFF

clone size: many
V gene: TRBV7-2
D gene: TRBD1
J gene: TRBJ1-2
CDR3 DNA: TGTGCCAGCAGCACCAGACAGGGGCCTCATGGCTACACCTTC
CDR3 protein: CASSTRQGPHGYTF

clone size: -
V gene: TRBV27
D gene: TRBD1
J gene: TRBJ2-2
CDR3 DNA: TGTGCCAGCAGTCAGCTCCGGACAGGCGACGGGGAGCTGTTTTTT
CDR3 protein: CASSQLRTGDGELFF

clone size: -
V gene: TRBV7-9
D gene: -
J gene: TRBJ2-1
CDR3 DNA: TGTGCCAGCAGCTTCTCGGGACACTTCAATGAGCAGTTCTTC
CDR3 protein: CASSFSGHFNEQFF